These 22 T cell receptor beta chains originate from one sample sequenced in a study of blood T cell repertoires in COVID-19 (dated by TCRdb to about 2020). The library was prepared using the immunoSEQ multiplex PCR assay. The table was pulled from immuneACCESS by TCRdb, which kept in-frame rearrangements only. Such tables lose some clones; where checked, under half of the loss comes from unresolved V genes, and the rest has no known cause. This sample gives about 150,000 clones in total; around nine tenths of them show up just once. The ten biggest clones cover 2.3% of the sample. Specimen: peripheral blood. Every receptor here comes from a human donor in a cohort sampled during active COVID-19.

The CDR3 reads CAISPGTGAGESNQPQHF. In nucleotides, the CDR3 is TGTGCCATCAGCCCCGGGACAGGGGCCGGGGAAAGCAATCAGCCCCAGCATTTT. The rearrangement joins TRBV10-3 to TRBJ1-5, with 10 bases aligning to TRBD1. The CDR3 extends over 18 amino acids. Germline V gives CDR1 ENHRY, CDR2 SYGVKD. V dropped 6 bases and J dropped 1; count of bases not matched to a gene: 12.

This clone was recorded a few times. The J gene is TRBJ2-2, the V gene TRBV2; a weak D match, TRBD1 (6 bases). Germline lookup yields CDR1 SNHLY and CDR2 FYNNEI. The CDR3 is 15 amino acids. V was pared by 7 bases and J by 6 bases, with 18 bases between. CDR3 coding DNA: TGTGCCAGCAAGGGGGACCCATTGGGGCCCGGGGAGCTGTTTTTT. Encoded protein: CASKGDPLGPGELFF.

This clone has just one count. The J gene is TRBJ2-3, the V gene TRBV7-9; 8 positions agree with TRBD2. The J segment lost 2 bases and the V segment lost 5 bases, leaving 15 bases of the junction unmatched. Germline values: CDR1 SEHNR, CDR2 FQNEAQ (reference sequence). The CDR3 consists of 18 residues. The CDR3 coding sequence is TGTGCCAGCAGCCCCTCGCCACCGGGACTAGATCTCACAGATACGCAGTATTTT. It specifies CASSPSPPGLDLTDTQYF. The variable domain in full, with the rest retrieved from reference TRBV7-9 and TRBJ2-3, is DTGVSQNPRHKITKRGQNVTFRCDPISEHNRLYWYRQTLGQGPEFLTYFQNEAQLEKSRLLSDRFSAERPKGSFSTLEIQRTEQGDSAMYLCASSPSPPGLDLTDTQYFGPGTRLTVL.

This clone has just a few counts. The rearrangement links TRBV30 to TRBJ2-5, with D tentatively TRBD2 (7 bases). The V end lost 4 bases, the J end lost 4 bases, and 13 bases lay between the germline ends. This CDR3 has 13 residues. Germline assignment: CDR1 GTSNPN and CDR2 SVGIG (reference sequence). The chain's CDR3 is CAWKQGGGETQYF. The CDR3 nucleotides read TGTGCCTGGAAACAGGGAGGGGGAGAGACCCAGTACTTC.

CDR3 loop: CASSMLQGIEQETQYF. The CDR3 DNA is TGTGCCAGTAGTATGCTACAGGGAATAGAGCAAGAGACCCAGTACTTC. The chain is built from TRBV19 and TRBJ2-5, with TRBD1 as a possible D gene (6 bases). CDR1 LNHDA and CDR2 SQIVND come from the germline V gene (reference sequence). The ends were cut back, 3 bases at V and 2 bases at J, with 16 bases in the middle. The CDR3 covers 16 residues.

This chain uses TRBV3-1 (or the pseudogene TRBV3-2) with TRBJ2-7; 8 nucleotides match TRBD1. Looked up from germline, CDR1 is LGHDT and CDR2 is YNNKEL (reference sequence). The ends lost 3 bases at V and 1 base at J; junction bases unmatched: 14. This CDR3 is 18 amino acids long. The CDR3 DNA follows: TGTGCCAGCAGCCAGCAATTCTCATCGACAGGGGCGTCCTACGAGCAGTACTTC. Translating gives CASSQQFSSTGASYEQYF.

The V and J genes are TRBV6-2 or TRBV6-3 and TRBJ2-5; D unresolved. The V gene lost 6 bases and the J gene lost 4 bases, with 6 bases spanning the gap. This CDR3 has 11 amino acids. The germline CDR1 and CDR2 sequences are MNHEY and SVGEGT. The CDR3 DNA follows: TGTGCCAGCAGCTCGGTAGAGACCCAGTACTTC. Amino acids: CASSSVETQYF.

The chain combines TRBV6-5 with TRBJ2-7, with D possibly being TRBD2 (7 bases). The ends were cut back, 7 bases at V and 7 bases at J, with 17 bases in the middle. CDR3 length: 13 amino acids. The germline V gene has CDR1 MNHEY and CDR2 SVGAGI. This CDR3 reads CASKRGGNGEQYF. DNA for the CDR3: TGTGCCAGCAAAAGGGGGGGGAATGGGGAGCAGTACTTC.

The chain recombines TRBV9 with TRBJ1-4; TRBD1 aligns across 7 bases. Germline lookup yields CDR1 SGDLS and CDR2 YYNGEE. The ends lost 5 bases at V and 5 bases at J; junction bases unmatched: 6. There are 14 residues in the CDR3. The CDR3: CASSTGQSNEKLFF. The CDR3 DNA is TGTGCCAGCAGTACGGGACAGTCAAATGAAAAACTGTTTTTT.

This clone has only one observation. The genes are TRBV9 and TRBJ2-4, with D tentatively TRBD2 (6 bases). The V gene lost 4 bases and the J gene lost 8 bases, with 19 bases spanning the gap. This CDR3 contains 15 residues. Per the germline V gene, CDR1 is SGDLS and CDR2 is YYNGEE. The CDR3 spells CASSPQIGGGDIQYF. The CDR3 bases are TGTGCCAGCAGCCCCCAGATCGGGGGAGGAGACATTCAGTACTTC.

The gene calls are TRBV4-1 and TRBJ1-2; D remains ambiguous. Looked up from germline, CDR1 is MGHRA and CDR2 is YSYEKL. V dropped 0 bases and J dropped 2 bases, with 10 bases sitting between them. The CDR3 loop spans 15 amino acids. The CDR3 DNA reads as TGCGCCAGCAGCCAAGATATCTCCCCGAACTATGGCTACACCTTC. Translation gives CASSQDISPNYGYTF.

The chain is built from TRBV7-3 and TRBJ2-1, with D possibly matching TRBD2 (5 bases). This CDR3 spans 12 amino acids. The ends were cut back, 8 bases at V and 7 bases at J, with 12 bases in the middle. Germline V gene sequence: CDR1 SGHTA, CDR2 FQGTGA. The CDR3 DNA sequence: TGTGCCAGCGCCGGGATAGAGAATGAGCAGTTCTTC. Its protein product is CASAGIENEQFF.

The rearrangement links TRBV15 to TRBJ2-5; TRBD2 might be the D (7 bases). The CDR3 extends over 14 amino acids. The V end was cut by 4 bases, the J end by 5 bases, with 14 bases between. The germline gives CDR1 LNHNV, CDR2 YYDKDF (reference sequence). The CDR3 DNA is TGTGCCACCAGCAAGGGGGGGGGCTGGGAGACCCAGTACTTC. It is translated as CATSKGGGWETQYF.

The DNA for the CDR3 is TGTGCCAGCAGCTCGACCGGGACTAGCGGTACTATTCAGTACTTC. Translating gives CASSSTGTSGTIQYF. J is TRBJ2-4 and V is TRBV11-2; 11 nucleotides agree with TRBD2. Germline V gene sequence: CDR1 SGHAT, CDR2 FQNNGV. Trimming removed 4 bases from V and 10 bases from J; junction bases left unmatched: 9. This CDR3 spans 15 amino acids.

The chain couples TRBV10-3 to TRBJ1-1; no clear D gene. This CDR3 has 17 amino acids. Germline V gene data show CDR1 as ENHRY and CDR2 as SYGVKD. The germline V and J ends were trimmed by 2 bases and 0 bases, with 16 bases remaining between them. Written as DNA, the CDR3 is TGTGCCATCAGTGAGCCGCCCGACATCTTCATGAACACTGAAGCTTTCTTT. Amino acid sequence: CAISEPPDIFMNTEAFF.

The chain couples TRBV25-1 to TRBJ2-7; 10 bases match TRBD1. The germline V gene encodes CDR1 MGHDK and CDR2 SYGVNS. This CDR3 spans 13 amino acids. V gave up 7 bases and J gave up 1 base; unmatched junction bases: 1. The CDR3 nucleotides read TGTGCCAGCAAGGGACAGGGGTCCTACGAGCAGTACTTC. This gives the protein CASKGQGSYEQYF.

The chain has TRBV19 and TRBJ2-3, with TRBD2 matching over 12 bases. Germline V lookup: CDR1 LNHDA, CDR2 SQIVND (reference sequence). The J segment lost 3 bases and the V segment lost 4 bases, leaving 2 bases of the junction unmatched. This CDR3 comprises 15 residues. In nucleotides, the CDR3 is TGTGCCAGTAGTAACGGACTAGCGGGGACAGATACGCAGTATTTT. Translated: CASSNGLAGTDTQYF.

This sequence joins TRBV16 and TRBJ1-1; 12 bases match TRBD1. Trimming removed 4 bases from V and 3 bases from J; junction bases left unmatched: 9. The CDR3 has 17 residues. The germline gives CDR1 KGHSY, CDR2 FQNENV. The CDR3 reads CASSLHKGQGAYTEAFF. In nucleotides, the CDR3 is TGTGCCAGCAGCCTCCATAAGGGACAGGGGGCGTACACTGAAGCTTTCTTT.

This chain joins TRBV7-9 and TRBJ2-2; possible D gene TRBD1, 6 bases. The germline V and J ends were trimmed by 4 bases and 6 bases, with 9 bases remaining between them. The CDR3 extends over 13 amino acids. Germline V gene lookup returns CDR1 SEHNR and CDR2 FQNEAQ (reference sequence). CDR3 protein: CASSSTGPGELFF. The CDR3 bases are TGTGCCAGCAGCTCAACAGGGCCCGGGGAGCTGTTTTTT. Together with reference TRBV7-9 and TRBJ2-2, the CDR3 gives the full variable domain: DTGVSQNPRHKITKRGQNVTFRCDPISEHNRLYWYRQTLGQGPEFLTYFQNEAQLEKSRLLSDRFSAERPKGSFSTLEIQRTEQGDSAMYLCASSSTGPGELFFGEGSRLTVL.

The chain links TRBV7-9 to TRBJ1-6; D remains unclear. This CDR3 is 12 amino acids long. From germline, CDR1 is SEHNR and CDR2 FQNEAQ (reference sequence). V shed 1 base and J shed 10 bases, with 5 bases lying between them. The CDR3 region has the DNA TGTGCCAGCAGCTTAGAGCGCTCACCCCTCCACTTT. As protein: CASSLERSPLHF. The full variable domain, in which reference TRBV7-9 and TRBJ1-6 provide the parts outside the CDR3, is DTGVSQNPRHKITKRGQNVTFRCDPISEHNRLYWYRQTLGQGPEFLTYFQNEAQLEKSRLLSDRFSAERPKGSFSTLEIQRTEQGDSAMYLCASSLERSPLHFGNGTRLTVT.

This clone came up once. CDR3 residues: CASSLSPGASSYEQYF. CDR3 nucleotides: TGCGCCAGCAGCTTGTCCCCTGGGGCTAGCTCCTACGAGCAGTACTTC. V and J are TRBV5-1 and TRBJ2-7, with a tentative D call TRBD1 (5 bases). V was cut by 1 base and J by 0 bases, with 14 bases left in between. The CDR3 totals 16 residues. Germline V gene lookup returns CDR1 SGHRS and CDR2 YFSETQ.

The rearrangement links TRBV18 to TRBJ2-3, with D possibly matching TRBD1 (6 bases). The CDR3 covers 15 residues. Germline V lookup: CDR1 KGHSH, CDR2 LQKENI. V dropped 1 base and J dropped 1 base, with 9 bases sitting between them. Written as DNA, the CDR3 is TGTGCCAGCTCACCACGGGGGCGGGGCACAGATACGCAGTATTTT. Its translation is CASSPRGRGTDTQYF.